This is a list of T cell receptor beta chains from one sample in a study of cytomegalovirus exposure and HLA in healthy donors. Here immunoSEQ multiplex PCR was the method, and the copy in TCRdb shows in-frame clones only, minus some. The repertoire holds more than 140,000 clones, 82% seen once, with around 6.2% in the top ten. Input material: PBMCs. The receptor source for this set is a man aged 25-45 years in good health and CMV-seropositive. The CDR3 runs from the conserved cysteine through the conserved F or W. Each record gives: J gene, clone size, D gene, V gene, CDR3 protein, CDR3 DNA. D genes are given only for firm matches. For some rows the clone size is stated as once, few or many, or as a class when expanded; others skip it.

J: TRBJ2-7
size: -
D: -
V: TRBV27
CDR3: CASSFLVGGSYEQYF
DNA: TGTGCCAGCAGTTTTTTAGTAGGGGGTTCCTACGAGCAGTACTTC

J: TRBJ2-7
size: -
D: -
V: TRBV27
CDR3: CASSTGRTYEQYF
DNA: TGTGCCAGCAGTACTGGCAGGACCTACGAGCAGTACTTC

J: TRBJ2-1
size: -
D: TRBD2
V: TRBV9
CDR3: CASSQREFYNEQFF
DNA: TGTGCCAGCAGCCAGCGGGAGTTCTACAATGAGCAGTTCTTC

J: TRBJ1-4
size: -
D: -
V: TRBV30
CDR3: CAWRAPDGQVREKLFF
DNA: TGTGCCTGGAGGGCGCCGGATGGACAAGTAAGGGAAAAACTGTTTTTT

J: TRBJ2-1
size: -
D: -
V: TRBV30
CDR3: CAWTPGWNEQFF
DNA: TGTGCCTGGACGCCAGGGTGGAATGAGCAGTTCTTC

J: TRBJ1-6
size: -
D: -
V: TRBV7-2
CDR3: CASSLNPSGYNSPLHF
DNA: TGTGCCAGCAGCTTAAACCCCTCGGGCTATAATTCACCCCTCCACTTT

J: TRBJ1-6
size: -
D: TRBD1
V: TRBV30
CDR3: CAGSGQGNSPLHF
DNA: TGTGCTGGCTCGGGACAGGGGAATTCACCCCTCCACTTT

J: TRBJ1-6
size: -
D: -
V: TRBV9
CDR3: CASSARSRTSNNSPLHF
DNA: TGTGCCAGCAGCGCCAGGTCCCGGACAAGCAATAATTCACCCCTCCACTTT

J: TRBJ2-5
size: -
D: TRBD1
V: TRBV2
CDR3: CASRHPRTGGRETQYF
DNA: TGTGCCAGCAGACACCCTAGGACAGGGGGGCGGGAGACCCAGTACTTC

J: TRBJ1-1
size: -
D: TRBD1
V: TRBV7-9
CDR3: CASSGGQGEGAFF
DNA: TGTGCCAGCAGCGGTGGACAGGGGGAGGGAGCTTTCTTT

J: TRBJ2-3
size: -
D: -
V: TRBV28
CDR3: CASSLARAEPQYF
DNA: TGTGCCAGCAGTTTAGCCCGAGCGGAGCCGCAGTATTTT

J: TRBJ2-1
size: -
D: TRBD1
V: TRBV29-1
CDR3: CSVRDRGYNEQFF
DNA: TGCAGCGTCCGGGACAGGGGCTACAATGAGCAGTTCTTC

J: TRBJ2-7
size: -
D: TRBD1
V: TRBV7-2
CDR3: CASSLEQGSEQYF
DNA: TGTGCCAGCAGCTTAGAACAGGGGTCCGAGCAGTACTTC

J: TRBJ2-1
size: -
D: TRBD2
V: TRBV7-2
CDR3: CASSPEAGRAPEQFF
DNA: TGTGCCAGCAGCCCCGAGGCAGGGAGGGCACCTGAGCAGTTCTTC

J: TRBJ2-7
size: -
D: -
V: TRBV30
CDR3: CAWSDALTGRGAYEQYF
DNA: TGTGCCTGGAGTGACGCTTTAACAGGGAGGGGAGCCTACGAGCAGTACTTC

J: TRBJ1-2
size: -
D: -
V: TRBV28
CDR3: CASGPGKGHYGYTF
DNA: TGTGCCAGCGGTCCCGGAAAGGGGCACTATGGCTACACCTTC

J: TRBJ2-7
size: -
D: TRBD2
V: TRBV5-1
CDR3: CASSLGAAGGPYEQYF
DNA: TGCGCCAGCAGCTTGGGGGCAGCGGGAGGGCCCTACGAGCAGTACTTC

J: TRBJ2-5
size: -
D: -
V: TRBV7-2
CDR3: CASSLTRLQETQYF
DNA: TGTGCCAGCAGCTTAACACGTCTTCAAGAGACCCAGTACTTC

J: TRBJ1-4
size: -
D: TRBD1
V: TRBV19
CDR3: CASSLPGQGNEKLFF
DNA: TGTGCCAGTAGTTTACCGGGACAGGGGAATGAAAAACTGTTTTTT

J: TRBJ1-5
size: -
D: TRBD1
V: TRBV19
CDR3: CASSRLLTGAYNQPQHF
DNA: TGTGCCAGTAGTCGCCTTTTGACAGGGGCTTACAATCAGCCCCAGCATTTT

J: TRBJ1-5
size: -
D: TRBD1
V: TRBV19
CDR3: CASRPQGGEYLQPQHF
DNA: TGTGCCAGTAGGCCTCAGGGGGGCGAATACCTCCAGCCCCAGCATTTT

J: TRBJ1-6
size: -
D: -
V: TRBV7-9
CDR3: CASSLAGGALSYNSPLHF
DNA: TGTGCCAGCAGCTTAGCCGGGGGGGCCCTATCGTATAATTCACCCCTCCACTTT

J: TRBJ2-7
size: -
D: TRBD1
V: TRBV28
CDR3: CASSTPGQGIYEQYF
DNA: TGTGCCAGCAGCACGCCCGGACAGGGGATCTACGAGCAGTACTTC

J: TRBJ1-6
size: -
D: -
V: TRBV7-2
CDR3: CASSYREPPLHF
DNA: TGTGCCAGCAGCTATAGGGAGCCACCCCTCCACTTT

J: TRBJ1-6
size: -
D: TRBD1
V: TRBV6-5
CDR3: CASSVRDSNSPLHF
DNA: TGTGCCAGCAGTGTCCGGGACAGTAATTCACCCCTCCACTTT

J: TRBJ2-3
size: once
D: TRBD2
V: TRBV19
CDR3: CASSMGTVAGPDTQYF
DNA: TGTGCCAGTAGTATGGGGACCGTAGCGGGCCCAGATACGCAGTATTTT

J: TRBJ1-1
size: -
D: -
V: TRBV27
CDR3: CASSYLQGFGEAFF
DNA: TGTGCCAGCAGTTACCTCCAGGGTTTTGGTGAAGCTTTCTTT

J: TRBJ2-5
size: -
D: -
V: TRBV28
CDR3: CASSLLRATPGTQYF
DNA: TGTGCCAGCAGTTTATTGAGGGCCACCCCGGGGACCCAGTACTTC

J: TRBJ2-3
size: -
D: -
V: TRBV18
CDR3: CASSPASRSTDTQYF
DNA: TGTGCCAGCTCACCAGCCTCGCGTAGCACAGATACGCAGTATTTT

J: TRBJ2-7
size: -
D: -
V: TRBV19
CDR3: CASSILVGSYEQYF
DNA: TGTGCCAGTAGTATTCTAGTCGGATCCTACGAGCAGTACTTC

J: TRBJ1-3
size: -
D: -
V: TRBV28
CDR3: CASSSRQPSGNTIYF
DNA: TGTGCCAGCAGTTCCCGACAGCCCTCTGGAAACACCATATATTTT

J: TRBJ2-1
size: -
D: -
V: TRBV28
CDR3: CASSQTGHRQFF
DNA: TGTGCCAGCAGTCAGACAGGACACCGGCAGTTCTTC

J: TRBJ1-2
size: -
D: TRBD1
V: TRBV6-5
CDR3: CASSRQGVNYGYTF
DNA: TGTGCCAGCAGCCGACAGGGTGTAAACTATGGCTACACCTTC

J: TRBJ2-7
size: -
D: TRBD1
V: TRBV14
CDR3: CASSLGQGRHEQYF
DNA: TGTGCCAGCAGCCTGGGACAGGGAAGGCACGAGCAGTACTTC

J: TRBJ1-4
size: -
D: TRBD1
V: TRBV7-9
CDR3: CSSSLGTDNEKLFF
DNA: TGTTCCAGCAGCCTAGGGACAGATAATGAAAAACTGTTTTTT

J: TRBJ2-7
size: -
D: -
V: TRBV27
CDR3: CASSSRQPSYEQYF
DNA: TGTGCCAGCAGTTCGAGACAGCCCTCCTACGAGCAGTACTTC

J: TRBJ1-3
size: -
D: -
V: TRBV18
CDR3: CASSPSLLSGNTIYF
DNA: TGTGCCAGCTCACCATCCTTACTCTCTGGAAACACCATATATTTT

J: TRBJ1-5
size: -
D: TRBD1
V: TRBV18
CDR3: CASSPRMQGGGNQPQHF
DNA: TGTGCCAGCTCACCACGGATGCAGGGGGGTGGGAATCAGCCCCAGCATTTT

J: TRBJ1-3
size: -
D: -
V: TRBV25-1
CDR3: CASSDWREGTGNTIYF
DNA: TGTGCCAGCAGTGATTGGAGGGAAGGTACTGGAAACACCATATATTTT

J: TRBJ1-2
size: -
D: TRBD1
V: TRBV28
CDR3: CASSETGWNGYTF
DNA: TGTGCCAGCAGTGAGACAGGGTGGAATGGCTACACCTTC

J: TRBJ2-7
size: -
D: TRBD1
V: TRBV2
CDR3: CASRGDRGGYEQYF
DNA: TGTGCCAGCAGGGGAGACAGGGGGGGCTACGAGCAGTACTTC

J: TRBJ2-2
size: -
D: -
V: TRBV9
CDR3: CASSVGGRTGELFF
DNA: TGTGCCAGCAGCGTAGGTGGCCGTACCGGGGAGCTGTTTTTT

J: TRBJ1-1
size: -
D: -
V: TRBV13
CDR3: CASSLVGTPAGEAFF
DNA: TGTGCCAGCAGCTTAGTAGGCACCCCGGCAGGTGAAGCTTTCTTT

J: TRBJ2-2
size: -
D: TRBD2
V: TRBV29-1
CDR3: CSVLAGGHGELFF
DNA: TGCAGCGTACTAGCGGGCGGCCACGGGGAGCTGTTTTTT

J: TRBJ1-2
size: once
D: TRBD1
V: TRBV27
CDR3: CASSSGTGEPWGYTF
DNA: TGTGCCAGCAGTTCCGGGACAGGGGAGCCCTGGGGCTACACCTTC

J: TRBJ2-3
size: -
D: -
V: TRBV15
CDR3: CATSRDARSTDTQYF
DNA: TGTGCCACCAGCAGAGACGCGAGATCCACAGATACGCAGTATTTT

J: TRBJ2-5
size: -
D: TRBD2
V: TRBV30
CDR3: CAWRAGGAQYF
DNA: TGTGCCTGGAGGGCGGGGGGGGCCCAGTACTTC

J: TRBJ2-7
size: -
D: TRBD1
V: TRBV7-9
CDR3: CASSELGTGLDEQYF
DNA: TGTGCCAGCAGCGAGTTGGGGACAGGGCTTGACGAGCAGTACTTC

J: TRBJ1-2
size: -
D: -
V: TRBV7-2
CDR3: CASSRDIYGYTF
DNA: TGTGCCAGCAGCAGGGACATCTATGGCTACACCTTC